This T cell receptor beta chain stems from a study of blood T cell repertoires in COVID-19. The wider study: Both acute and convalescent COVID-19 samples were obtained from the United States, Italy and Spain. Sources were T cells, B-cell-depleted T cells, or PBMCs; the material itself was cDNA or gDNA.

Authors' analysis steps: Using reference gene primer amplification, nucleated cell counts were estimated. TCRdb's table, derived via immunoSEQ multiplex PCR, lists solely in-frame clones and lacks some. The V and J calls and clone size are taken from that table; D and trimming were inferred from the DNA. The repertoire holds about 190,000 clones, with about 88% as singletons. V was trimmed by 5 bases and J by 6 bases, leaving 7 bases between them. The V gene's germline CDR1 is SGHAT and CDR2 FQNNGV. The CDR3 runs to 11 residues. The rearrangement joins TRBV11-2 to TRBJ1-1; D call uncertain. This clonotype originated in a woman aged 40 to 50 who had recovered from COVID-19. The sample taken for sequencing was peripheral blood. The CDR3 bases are TGTGCCAGCAGCCCTAACCCTGAAGCTTTCTTT. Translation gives CASSPNPEAFF.